Listed here is a single T cell receptor (beta chain). Its specificity is not known. Other DNA sequences in this specimen translate into the identical CDR3. The sample originates from a study of PD-L1 blockade in urothelial cancer. Looking at the study overall: Patients initiated atezolizumab in about 2014 at 1,200 mg intravenously every 3 weeks.

General study findings and limits: Durable-benefit patients showed greater tumor-associated blood clone expansion at 3 weeks.

This CDR3 region has 13 residues. In germline, CDR1 is KGHSH, CDR2 LQKENI. V lost 3 bases, J lost 1 base, and 6 bases lay in between. TCRdb's table, derived via immunoSEQ multiplex PCR, lists solely in-frame clones and lacks some. The sample includes over 65,000 clones, 90% of them seen just once. The sample's time point: pretreatment peripheral blood. The sequenced sample was PBMCs, obtained around atezolizumab (anti-PD-L1) treatment. This chain links TRBV18 with TRBJ1-1; tentative D call: TRBD1 (5 bases). The sequence came from a man aged 65 to 85 with urothelial cancer. For the CDR3, the DNA is TGTGCCAGCTCACCTCAGGGGAACACTGAAGCTTTCTTT. It yields the protein CASSPQGNTEAFF.